This entry lists 14 T cell receptor beta chains sequenced from one sample in a study of blood T cell repertoires in COVID-19. Measured with immunoSEQ multiplex PCR; TCRdb has only the in-frame clones, and not every one. The sample has about 190,000 clones, over 60% seen once. Sequencing was done on a sample of peripheral blood. These receptors were obtained from a woman between 70 and 85 years old with acute or convalescent COVID-19.

The chain employs TRBV7-9 and TRBJ1-1; 10 nucleotides agree with TRBD1. The V segment lost 4 bases and the J segment 6 bases; nucleotides outside the gene matches: 2. CDR1 and CDR2 from the germline V gene are SEHNR and FQNEAQ (reference sequence). This CDR3 spans 13 amino acids. The CDR3 nucleotides are TGTGCCAGCAGCTATGGACAGGGGGCTGAAGCTTTCTTT. Translation: CASSYGQGAEAFF.

This clone was recorded only once. CDR3 DNA sequence: TGTGCCAGCAGCCGTTTGACGACAGGTGCTTTCTTT. This sequence encodes CASSRLTTGAFF. The genes are TRBV7-2 and TRBJ1-1, with D possibly matching TRBD1 (6 bases). V was cut by 5 bases and J by 11 bases, with 15 bases left in between. Germline V gene lookup returns CDR1 SGHTA and CDR2 FQGNSA. This CDR3 is built from 12 residues.

This chain joins TRBV14 and TRBJ2-1; the D gene is possibly TRBD2 (5 bases). The V end was cut by 3 bases, the J end by 5 bases, with 14 bases between. Germline V gene lookup returns CDR1 SGHDN and CDR2 FVKESK. CDR3 length equals 15 residues. CDR3 protein: CASSHRRLAHNEQFF. DNA for the CDR3: TGTGCCAGCAGCCATCGAAGGCTAGCCCACAATGAGCAGTTCTTC.

The chain combines TRBV19 with TRBJ2-2; 7 nucleotides agree with TRBD2. Germline V CDR1 and CDR2: LNHDA, SQIVND (reference sequence). The CDR3 consists of 14 residues. Losses at the gene ends were 7 bases for V and 5 bases for J; bases not matched to a gene: 7. The CDR3 sequence is CASNPGLRTGELFF. The CDR3 coding sequence is TGTGCCAGTAATCCGGGACTACGTACCGGGGAGCTGTTTTTT.

The rearrangement joins TRBV10-3 to TRBJ2-3, with TRBD2 matching over 13 bases. This CDR3 spans 16 amino acids. V shed 0 bases and J 6 bases; nucleotides not matched to a gene: 3. Per germline, CDR1 ENHRY and CDR2 SYGVKD. CDR3 sequence reads: CAISESKLAGGDTQYF. CDR3 nucleotides: TGTGCCATCAGTGAGTCGAAACTAGCGGGAGGGGATACGCAGTATTTT.

The V and J genes are TRBV30 and TRBJ1-4; D perhaps matches TRBD1 (5 bases). V was cut by 4 bases and J by 10 bases, with 16 bases left in between. Per germline, CDR1 GTSNPN and CDR2 SVGIG (reference sequence). This CDR3 has 13 residues. CDR3 residues: CAWTAGGGRKLFF. CDR3 nucleotides: TGTGCCTGGACAGCCGGGGGGGGGAGAAAACTGTTTTTT.

The V and J genes are TRBV3-1 (or the pseudogene TRBV3-2) and TRBJ1-1; 9 bases line up with TRBD1. Germline CDR1 is LGHDT and CDR2 is YNNKEL (reference sequence). The CDR3 sequence is 13 residues long. V lost 3 bases, J lost 10 bases, and 6 bases stayed unmatched. CDR3 protein: CASSQDPGQGAFF. The CDR3 DNA reads as TGTGCCAGCAGCCAGGATCCGGGACAGGGAGCTTTCTTT.

This rearrangement joins TRBV15 to TRBJ1-4, with TRBD1 identical over 7 bases. The trim removed 3 bases at V and 4 bases at J, leaving 2 bases unmatched. Looked up from germline, CDR1 is LNHNV and CDR2 is YYDKDF (reference sequence). The CDR3 contains 14 residues. The CDR3 nucleotides read TGTGCCACCAGCAGGGACAGGTTTAATGAAAAACTGTTTTTT. Residues: CATSRDRFNEKLFF. Complete variable domain (other parts from reference TRBV15 and TRBJ1-4): DAMVIQNPRYQVTQFGKPVTLSCSQTLNHNVMYWYQQKSSQAPKLLFHYYDKDFNNEADTPDNFQSRRPNTSFCFLDIRSPGLGDTAMYLCATSRDRFNEKLFFGSGTQLSVL.

This clone appeared once. This chain uses TRBV9 with TRBJ2-3; 8 bases agree with TRBD2. Trimming took 0 bases from V and 4 from J; bases not matched to a gene: 7. CDR1 SGDLS and CDR2 YYNGEE come from the germline V gene. This CDR3 is built from 16 residues. The CDR3 reads CASSVEAAGVPDTQYF. In nucleotides, the CDR3 is TGTGCCAGCAGCGTAGAAGCAGCGGGAGTCCCAGATACGCAGTATTTT. Variable domain in full (rest from reference TRBV9 and TRBJ2-3): DSGVTQTPKHLITATGQRVTLRCSPRSGDLSVYWYQQSLDQGLQFLIQYYNGEERAKGNILERFSAQQFPDLHSELNLSSLELGDSALYFCASSVEAAGVPDTQYFGPGTRLTVL.

The V call is TRBV19, the J call TRBJ1-1; TRBD1 might be the D (6 bases). CDR3 length: 14 residues. The V end was cut by 6 bases, the J end by 6 bases, with 17 bases between. CDR1 is LNHDA and CDR2 is SQIVND in the germline V gene (reference sequence). This chain's CDR3 is CASREQGRIAEAFF. The CDR3 DNA reads as TGTGCCAGTAGGGAACAGGGACGAATCGCTGAAGCTTTCTTT. Based on the CDR3 plus reference TRBV19 and TRBJ1-1, the full variable domain is DGGITQSPKYLFRKEGQNVTLSCEQNLNHDAMYWYRQDPGQGLRLIYYSQIVNDFQKGDIAEGYSVSREKKESFPLTVTSAQKNPTAFYLCASREQGRIAEAFFGQGTRLTVV.

This rearrangement joins TRBV18 to TRBJ2-7, with 9 bases identical to TRBD1. CDR1 KGHSH and CDR2 LQKENI come from the germline V gene. This CDR3 has 17 residues. With 4 bases clipped from V and 3 bases from J, the junction kept 13 bases outside the gene matches. CDR3 residues: CASSQGTGRFAYYEQYF. DNA of the CDR3: TGTGCCAGCTCACAGGGGACAGGGCGGTTTGCTTACTACGAGCAGTACTTC.

V gene TRBV18 combines with J gene TRBJ2-5; 8 nucleotides line up with TRBD1. Per germline, CDR1 KGHSH and CDR2 LQKENI. The trim removed 2 bases at V and 5 bases at J, leaving 4 bases unmatched. This CDR3 spans 14 amino acids. CDR3 loop: CASSPAGGYETQYF. The CDR3 DNA follows: TGTGCCAGCTCACCAGCAGGGGGCTATGAGACCCAGTACTTC.

Concerning this clone itself: The junction does not match germline at one end; this may be a read error. This rearrangement joins TRBV6-5 to TRBJ2-7, with 9 bases fitting TRBD1. Germline values: CDR1 MNHEY, CDR2 SVGAGI. The CDR3 is 12 residues long. CDR3 amino acids: CASSQNRGRCHF. Here the CDR3 DNA reads TGTGCCAGCAGTCAGAACAGGGGGCGATGCCACTTC.

This clone was recorded a few times. V gene TRBV5-4 combines with J gene TRBJ1-2; the match to TRBD1 covers 11 bases. V dropped 6 bases and J dropped 4; count of bases not matched to a gene: 2. Germline CDR1 reads SGHNT; CDR2 reads YYREEE (reference sequence). CDR3 length: 13 amino acids. DNA of the CDR3: TGTGCCAGCACCGGACAGGGGGCCTATGGCTACACCTTC. Translation: CASTGQGAYGYTF.